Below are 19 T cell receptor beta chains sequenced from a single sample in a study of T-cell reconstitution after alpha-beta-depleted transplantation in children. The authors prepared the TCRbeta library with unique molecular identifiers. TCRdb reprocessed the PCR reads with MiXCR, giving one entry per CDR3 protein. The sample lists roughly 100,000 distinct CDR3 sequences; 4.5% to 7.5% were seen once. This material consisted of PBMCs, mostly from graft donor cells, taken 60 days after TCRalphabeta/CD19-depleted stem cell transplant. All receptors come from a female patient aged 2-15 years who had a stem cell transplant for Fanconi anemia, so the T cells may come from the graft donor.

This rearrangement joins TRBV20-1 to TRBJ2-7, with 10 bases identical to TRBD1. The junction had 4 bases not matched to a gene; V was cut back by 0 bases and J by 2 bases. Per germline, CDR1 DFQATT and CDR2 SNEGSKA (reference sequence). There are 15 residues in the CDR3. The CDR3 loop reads CSARDLGQGAYEQYF. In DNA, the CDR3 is TGCAGTGCTAGAGATCTCGGACAGGGGGCCTACGAGCAGTACTTC.

CDR3 sequence reads: CSARDLAKNQPQHF. As DNA, the CDR3 is TGCAGTGCTAGAGATTTGGCCAAAAATCAGCCCCAGCATTTT. The chain employs TRBV20-1 and TRBJ1-5; D call uncertain. The germline gives CDR1 DFQATT, CDR2 SNEGSKA (reference sequence). The CDR3 is made up of 14 amino acids. The ends were cut back, 0 bases at V and 4 bases at J, with 10 bases in the middle.

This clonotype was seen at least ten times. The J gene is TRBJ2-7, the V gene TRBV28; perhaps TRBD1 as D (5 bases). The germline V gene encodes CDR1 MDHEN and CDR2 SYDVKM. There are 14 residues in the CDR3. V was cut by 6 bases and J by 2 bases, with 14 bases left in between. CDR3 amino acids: CASSLTVPPYEQYF. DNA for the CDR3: TGTGCCAGCAGCCTGACAGTTCCACCCTACGAGCAGTACTTC. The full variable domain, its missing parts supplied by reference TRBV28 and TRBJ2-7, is DVKVTQSSRYLVKRTGEKVFLECVQDMDHENMFWYRQDPGLGLRLIYFSYDVKMKEKGDIPEGYSVSREKKERFSLILESASTNQTSMYLCASSLTVPPYEQYFGPGTRLTVT.

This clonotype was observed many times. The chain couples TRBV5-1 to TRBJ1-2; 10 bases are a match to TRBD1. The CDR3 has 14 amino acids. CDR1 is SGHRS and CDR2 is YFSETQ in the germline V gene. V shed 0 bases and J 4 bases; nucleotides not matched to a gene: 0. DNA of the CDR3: TGCGCCAGCAGCTTGGGACAGGGGGCCTATGGCTACACCTTC. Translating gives CASSLGQGAYGYTF. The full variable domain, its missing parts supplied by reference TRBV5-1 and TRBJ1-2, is KAGVTQTPRYLIKTRGQQVTLSCSPISGHRSVSWYQQTPGQGLQFLFEYFSETQRNKGNFPGRFSGRQFSNSRSEMNVSTLELGDSALYLCASSLGQGAYGYTFGSGTRLTVV.

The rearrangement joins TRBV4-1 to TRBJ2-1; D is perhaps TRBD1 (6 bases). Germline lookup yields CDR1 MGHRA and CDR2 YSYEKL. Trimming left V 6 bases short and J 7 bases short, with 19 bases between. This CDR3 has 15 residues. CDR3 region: CASSQTGTRGNEQFF. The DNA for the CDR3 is TGCGCCAGCAGTCAAACCGGGACCAGGGGTAATGAGCAGTTCTTC.

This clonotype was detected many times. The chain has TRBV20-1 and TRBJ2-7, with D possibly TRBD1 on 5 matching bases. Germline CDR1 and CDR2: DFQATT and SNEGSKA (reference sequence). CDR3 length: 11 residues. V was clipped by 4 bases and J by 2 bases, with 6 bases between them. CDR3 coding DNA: TGCAGTGCTAAAGGGGCCTACGAGCAGTACTTC. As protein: CSAKGAYEQYF.

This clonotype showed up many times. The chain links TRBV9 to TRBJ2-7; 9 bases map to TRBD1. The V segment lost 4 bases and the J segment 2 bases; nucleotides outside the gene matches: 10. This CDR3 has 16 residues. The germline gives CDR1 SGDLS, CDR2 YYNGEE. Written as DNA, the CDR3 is TGTGCCAGCAGCCCAACGTCCGGGACAGGGCCCTACGAGCAGTACTTC. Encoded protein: CASSPTSGTGPYEQYF.

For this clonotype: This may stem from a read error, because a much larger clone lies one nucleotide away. The CDR3 DNA follows: TGTGCCAGCAGAAACTACGAGCAGTACTTC. Its protein product is CASRNYEQYF. The V gene is TRBV2, the J gene TRBJ2-7, with no clear D. The CDR3 covers 10 residues. Trimming pared 6 bases from V and 3 bases from J, leaving 3 bases between. Germline V CDR1 and CDR2: SNHLY, FYNNEI.

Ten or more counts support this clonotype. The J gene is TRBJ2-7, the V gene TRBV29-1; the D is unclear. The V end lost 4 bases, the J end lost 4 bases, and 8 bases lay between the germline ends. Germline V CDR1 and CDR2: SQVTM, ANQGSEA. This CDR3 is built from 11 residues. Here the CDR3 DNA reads TGCAGCGTTGGGCACCAATACGAGCAGTACTTC. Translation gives CSVGHQYEQYF.

The CDR3 coding sequence is TGTGCCAGCAGGGGGACAGGGCGTTATTCTAACTATGGCTACACCTTC. Its translation: CASRGTGRYSNYGYTF. The rearrangement links TRBV25-1 to TRBJ1-2; 9 positions agree with TRBD1. Per the germline V gene, CDR1 is MGHDK and CDR2 is SYGVNS. J lost 0 bases, V lost 6 bases, and 8 bases had no gene match. The CDR3 runs to 16 residues.

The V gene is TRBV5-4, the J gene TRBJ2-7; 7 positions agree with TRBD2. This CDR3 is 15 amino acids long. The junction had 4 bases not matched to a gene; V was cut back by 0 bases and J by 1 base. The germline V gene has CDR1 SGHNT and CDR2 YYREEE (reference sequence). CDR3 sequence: CASSLGWEGSYEQYF. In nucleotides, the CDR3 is TGTGCCAGCAGCTTGGGTTGGGAGGGATCCTACGAGCAGTACTTC.

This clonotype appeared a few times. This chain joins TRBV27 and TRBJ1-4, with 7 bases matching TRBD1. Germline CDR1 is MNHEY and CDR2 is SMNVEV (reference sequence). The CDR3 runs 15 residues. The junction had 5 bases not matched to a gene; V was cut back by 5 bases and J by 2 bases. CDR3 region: CASSQRDSTNEKLFF. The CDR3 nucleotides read TGTGCCAGCAGTCAAAGGGACAGTACTAATGAAAAACTGTTTTTT.

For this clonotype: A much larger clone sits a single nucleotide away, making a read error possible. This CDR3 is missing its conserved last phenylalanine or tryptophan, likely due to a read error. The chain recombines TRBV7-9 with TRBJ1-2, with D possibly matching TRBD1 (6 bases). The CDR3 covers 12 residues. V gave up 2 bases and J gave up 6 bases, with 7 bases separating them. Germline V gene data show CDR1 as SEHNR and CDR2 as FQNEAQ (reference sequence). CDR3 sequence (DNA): TGTGCCAGCAGCTTACACAGGGATGGCTACACCTCC. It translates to CASSLHRDGYTS.

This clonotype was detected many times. Here the CDR3 reads CASSERTDNQPQHF. The CDR3 coding sequence is TGTGCCAGCAGTGAAAGGACAGACAATCAGCCCCAGCATTTT. The chain recombines TRBV2 with TRBJ1-5; D possibly corresponds to TRBD1 (6 bases). CDR3 length: 14 amino acids. V was cut by 2 bases and J by 3 bases, with 8 bases left in between. The germline gives CDR1 SNHLY, CDR2 FYNNEI. Together with reference TRBV2 and TRBJ1-5, the CDR3 gives the full variable domain: EPEVTQTPSHQVTQMGQEVILRCVPISNHLYFYWYRQILGQKVEFLVSFYNNEISEKSEIFDDQFSVERPDGSNFTLKIRSTKLEDSAMYFCASSERTDNQPQHFGDGTRLSIL.

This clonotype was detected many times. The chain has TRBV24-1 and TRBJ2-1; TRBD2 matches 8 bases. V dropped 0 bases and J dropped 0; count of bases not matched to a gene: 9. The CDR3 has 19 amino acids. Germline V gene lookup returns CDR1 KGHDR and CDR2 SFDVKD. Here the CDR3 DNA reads TGTGCCACCAGTGATTTGCGGGGGGGGCGTCGGGGCTCCTACAATGAGCAGTTCTTC. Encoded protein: CATSDLRGGRRGSYNEQFF.

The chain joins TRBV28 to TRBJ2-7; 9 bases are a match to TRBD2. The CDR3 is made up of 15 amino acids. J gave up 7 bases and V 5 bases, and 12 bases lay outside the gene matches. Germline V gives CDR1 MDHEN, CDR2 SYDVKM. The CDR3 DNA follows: TGTGCCAGCAGTCAACAGCGCGGGGGGGCCTGGGAGCAGTACTTC. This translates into CASSQQRGGAWEQYF.

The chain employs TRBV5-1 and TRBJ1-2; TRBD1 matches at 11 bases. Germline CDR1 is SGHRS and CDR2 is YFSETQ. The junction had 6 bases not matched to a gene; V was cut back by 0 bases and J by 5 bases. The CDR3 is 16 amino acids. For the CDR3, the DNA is TGCGCCAGCAGCTTGGCCTCCGGGACAGGGGGTTATGGCTACACCTTC. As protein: CASSLASGTGGYGYTF.

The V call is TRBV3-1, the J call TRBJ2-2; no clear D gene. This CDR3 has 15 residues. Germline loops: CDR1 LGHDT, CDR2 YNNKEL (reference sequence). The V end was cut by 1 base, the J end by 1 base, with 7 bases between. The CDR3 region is CASSQGFWNTGELFF. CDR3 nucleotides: TGTGCCAGCAGCCAAGGTTTCTGGAACACCGGGGAGCTGTTTTTT. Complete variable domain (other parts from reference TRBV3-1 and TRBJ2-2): DTAVSQTPKYLVTQMGNDKSIKCEQNLGHDTMYWYKQDSKKFLKIMFSYNNKELIINETVPNRFSPKSPDKAHLNLHINSLELGDSAVYFCASSQGFWNTGELFFGEGSRLTVL.

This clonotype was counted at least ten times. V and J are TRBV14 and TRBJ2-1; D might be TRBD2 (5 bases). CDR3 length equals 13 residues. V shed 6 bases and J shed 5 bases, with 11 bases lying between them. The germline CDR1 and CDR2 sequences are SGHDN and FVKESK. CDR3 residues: CASRRGLDNEQFF. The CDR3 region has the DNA TGTGCCAGCAGGAGAGGGCTCGACAATGAGCAGTTCTTC.